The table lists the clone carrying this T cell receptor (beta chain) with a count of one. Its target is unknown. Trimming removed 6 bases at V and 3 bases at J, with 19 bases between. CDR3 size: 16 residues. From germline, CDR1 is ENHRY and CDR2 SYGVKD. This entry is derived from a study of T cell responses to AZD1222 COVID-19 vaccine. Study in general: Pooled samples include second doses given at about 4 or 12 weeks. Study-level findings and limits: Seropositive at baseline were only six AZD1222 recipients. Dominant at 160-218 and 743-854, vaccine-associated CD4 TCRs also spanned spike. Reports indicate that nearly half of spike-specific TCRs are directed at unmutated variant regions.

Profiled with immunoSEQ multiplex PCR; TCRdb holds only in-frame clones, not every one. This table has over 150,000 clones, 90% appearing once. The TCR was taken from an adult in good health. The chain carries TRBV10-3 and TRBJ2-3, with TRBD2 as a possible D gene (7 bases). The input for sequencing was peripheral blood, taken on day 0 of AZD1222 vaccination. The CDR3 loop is CAISKGGQGLTDTQYF. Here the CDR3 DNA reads TGTGCCATCAGCAAGGGGGGGCAGGGGCTTACAGATACGCAGTATTTT.